The sequence of this TCR beta chain was determined in a study of lymphopenia after photon versus proton radiotherapy. Study results and caveats: Authors raise, but do not show, better survival with proton therapy. Post-nadir TCR diversity decline inversely tracked overall survival among those who died. Relative stability marked proton patients; photon patients lost diversity and naive cells. Oligoclonal CD8+ Temra expansion after nadir drove photon patients' diversity drop.

About this clone: Antigen specificity is unknown.

Only in-frame clones appear in the TCRdb table, and some are missing; sequencing was by immunoSEQ multiplex PCR. The repertoire holds about 50,000 clones, about four fifths seen once, with less than 35% in the top ten. Germline CDR1 reads SNHLY; CDR2 reads FYNNEI. V was shortened by 7 bases and J by 2 bases, with 15 bases between the two germline ends. This CDR3 contains 15 residues. The sample consisted of peripheral blood, taken from a patient treated with photon-based radiotherapy. V and J are TRBV2 and TRBJ2-1; possible D gene TRBD1, 7 bases. This sequence was found in a man aged 50 to 59 with gastric cancer. CDR3 coding DNA: TGTGCCAGCAAAGGGCAGGGGGGACCCTACAATGAGCAGTTCTTC. It codes for CASKGQGGPYNEQFF.